What follows are 26 T cell receptor beta chains derived from one specimen sequenced in a study of T-cell memory formation after mild COVID-19 (dated by TCRdb to about 2021). The library was made by 5' RACE. The instrument was an Illumina NovaSeq 6000. Through fastp at Q25 and MiXCR, TCRdb rebuilt clones from the public reads, retaining in-frame beta chains. Records with the same CDR3 protein are collapsed into one entry carrying the most frequent genes and DNA. Counted in this sample were about 390,000 distinct CDR3 sequences; 16% of them appeared once. 20% to 25% of the sample lies in the top ten. The sample was PBMCs or a T cell subset sorted from them (not recorded which). These TCRs come from a man younger than 30 who had mild COVID-19 (a few samples of this study predate the infection). The sample titles of this study are shuffled in the database, so cell type and time point are left out; the donor was told from shared clones.

This rearrangement joins TRBV7-6 to TRBJ2-3; 12 bases fit TRBD2. The CDR3 has 20 amino acids. Germline values: CDR1 SGHVS, CDR2 FNYEAQ. The V gene end was trimmed by 4 bases and the J gene end by 2 bases; junction bases not matched to a gene: 16. CDR3 sequence reads: CASSWVTSGGTPASTDTQYF. In DNA, the CDR3 is TGTGCCAGCAGCTGGGTGACTAGCGGGGGCACCCCTGCCTCCACAGATACGCAGTATTTT.

There are a few counts of this clonotype. The chain joins TRBV7-9 to TRBJ2-5; no firm D call. This CDR3 region has 15 residues. Trimming took 5 bases from V and 2 from J, leaving 15 bases between them. Germline loops: CDR1 SEHNR, CDR2 FQNEAQ (reference sequence). The CDR3 spells CASSTYPRLQETQYF. The CDR3 DNA follows: TGTGCCAGCAGCACCTACCCCAGGTTACAAGAGACCCAGTACTTC. The full variable domain, with the rest looked up from reference TRBV7-9 and TRBJ2-5, is DTGVSQNPRHKITKRGQNVTFRCDPISEHNRLYWYRQTLGQGPEFLTYFQNEAQLEKSRLLSDRFSAERPKGSFSTLEIQRTEQGDSAMYLCASSTYPRLQETQYFGPGTRLLVL.

The V and J genes are TRBV18 and TRBJ1-2; D is possibly TRBD1 (5 bases). The CDR3 is 14 amino acids. V dropped 3 bases and J dropped 4 bases, with 12 bases sitting between them. CDR1 is KGHSH and CDR2 is LQKENI in the germline V gene. The CDR3 DNA reads TGTGCCAGCTCACCCCCCGACAGCGCCTATGGCTACACCTTC. Amino acids: CASSPPDSAYGYTF.

In its sample, this clonotype was seen a few times. The chain carries TRBV28 and TRBJ2-1, with D perhaps matching TRBD2 (7 bases). The CDR3 sequence is 17 residues long. Germline V gives CDR1 MDHEN, CDR2 SYDVKM. Deletions cut 6 bases from V and 0 bases from J, with 18 bases between. The CDR3 DNA sequence: TGTGCCAGCAGACAAGACCGCGGGGGCCACTCCTACAATGAGCAGTTCTTC. It codes for CASRQDRGGHSYNEQFF.

The V call is TRBV7-9, the J call TRBJ2-1; TRBD2 aligns across 10 bases. Germline loops: CDR1 SEHNR, CDR2 FQNEAQ (reference sequence). This CDR3 spans 15 amino acids. V shed 4 bases, J shed 6 bases, and the junction held 6 bases outside the gene matches. This chain's CDR3 is CASSSRGLASNEQFF. In DNA form, the CDR3 reads TGTGCCAGCAGCTCGCGGGGACTAGCGTCCAATGAGCAGTTCTTC.

The V gene is TRBV6-5, the J gene TRBJ1-3; the D is unclear. Trimming removed 6 bases from V and 0 bases from J, with 9 bases in between. The CDR3 is 14 residues long. Germline values: CDR1 MNHEY, CDR2 SVGAGI. CDR3 nucleotides: TGTGCCAGCAGAAGTCCGAGCTCTGGAAACACCATATATTTT. Its translation is CASRSPSSGNTIYF.

This clonotype has a count of ten or more. The genes are TRBV29-1 and TRBJ2-3; D tentatively fits TRBD1 or TRBD2 (5 bases each). Trimming pared 7 bases from V and 0 bases from J, leaving 11 bases between. Germline-derived CDR1 and CDR2 are SQVTM and ANQGSEA. This CDR3 comprises 13 residues. The CDR3 reads CSAGTPSTDTQYF. The CDR3 nucleotides read TGCAGCGCTGGGACGCCTAGCACAGATACGCAGTATTTT.

This clonotype was detected only a few times. The V call is TRBV7-2, the J call TRBJ1-1, with D possibly matching TRBD1 (6 bases). The CDR3 totals 14 residues. The germline gives CDR1 SGHTA, CDR2 FQGNSA. The ends were cut back, 5 bases at V and 1 base at J, with 11 bases in the middle. The CDR3 loop reads CASSLDRENTEAFF. CDR3 DNA: TGTGCCAGCAGCCTGGACAGAGAGAACACTGAAGCTTTCTTT.

The chain employs TRBV7-2 and TRBJ1-5, with D unclear. V was cut by 5 bases and J by 9 bases, with 14 bases left in between. This CDR3 contains 13 residues. The germline CDR1 and CDR2 sequences are SGHTA and FQGNSA. CDR3 nucleotide sequence: TGTGCCAGCAGCGCTACACGGAGGTTGCCCCAGCATTTT. Translated: CASSATRRLPQHF.

This clonotype was seen only a few times. V and J are TRBV2 and TRBJ1-3; 8 nucleotides match TRBD1. The germline CDR1 and CDR2 sequences are SNHLY and FYNNEI. The CDR3 is made up of 15 amino acids. J was trimmed by 4 bases and V by 5 bases; bases with no gene match: 7. DNA for the CDR3: TGTGCCAGCAGTCGGATGACAGGGGTCGGAAACACCATATATTTT. It encodes CASSRMTGVGNTIYF.

This clonotype was detected a few times. The genes are TRBV30 and TRBJ2-3, with 9 nucleotides matching TRBD2. From germline, CDR1 is GTSNPN and CDR2 SVGIG (reference sequence). This CDR3 comprises 15 residues. Germline trimming cut 6 bases from V and 4 bases from J; bases unmatched to any gene: 11. The CDR3 region has the DNA TGTGCCTGCAGGTCCCGGCGGGGGGGCGCAGATACGCAGTATTTT. Protein sequence: CACRSRRGGADTQYF.

This chain connects TRBV4-1 to TRBJ1-1; D uncertain. Germline V lookup: CDR1 MGHRA, CDR2 YSYEKL. This CDR3 has 14 amino acids. Trimming pared 4 bases from V and 7 bases from J, leaving 16 bases between. In DNA form, the CDR3 reads TGCGCCAGCAGCCTCCAGGAAGGGCGCGGTGAAGCTTTCTTT. Protein product: CASSLQEGRGEAFF.

The rearrangement joins TRBV5-1 to TRBJ2-7; a weak D match, TRBD1 (6 bases). CDR1 SGHRS and CDR2 YFSETQ come from the germline V gene. The V and J ends lost 5 bases and 2 bases respectively, with 14 bases between them. CDR3 size: 14 residues. The CDR3, as DNA: TGCGCCAGCAGAGTTGCAGGGGACCCCTACGAGCAGTACTTC. It encodes CASRVAGDPYEQYF.

The chain employs TRBV7-9 and TRBJ1-6; D might be TRBD1 (5 bases). Trimming pared 7 bases from V and 6 bases from J, leaving 13 bases between. Germline loops: CDR1 SEHNR, CDR2 FQNEAQ (reference sequence). This CDR3 region has 14 residues. CDR3 bases: TGTGCCAGCAACTCCGGGACCGTTAATTCACCCCTCCACTTT. Its translation is CASNSGTVNSPLHF.

This clonotype was seen repeatedly, ten times or more. The J gene is TRBJ1-2, the V gene TRBV4-2, with 7 bases matching TRBD1. Germline V CDR1 and CDR2: LGHNA, YNFKEQ. J lost 3 bases, V lost 6 bases, and 7 bases had no gene match. The CDR3 runs to 14 residues. CDR3 sequence (DNA): TGTGCCAGCAGTCCTCAAGGACAGGACTATGGCTACACCTTC. Protein product: CASSPQGQDYGYTF.

This clonotype was recorded a few times. The genes are TRBV7-9 and TRBJ1-1; D gene uncertain. This CDR3 contains 11 residues. Germline lookup yields CDR1 SEHNR and CDR2 FQNEAQ (reference sequence). V was cut by 5 bases and J by 6 bases, with 7 bases left in between. The CDR3 loop reads CASSVVPEAFF. The CDR3 DNA is TGTGCCAGCAGCGTGGTACCTGAAGCTTTCTTT. Together with reference TRBV7-9 and TRBJ1-1, the CDR3 gives the full variable domain: DTGVSQNPRHKITKRGQNVTFRCDPISEHNRLYWYRQTLGQGPEFLTYFQNEAQLEKSRLLSDRFSAERPKGSFSTLEIQRTEQGDSAMYLCASSVVPEAFFGQGTRLTVV.

This clonotype was seen only a few times. V and J are TRBV5-8 and TRBJ2-7; D could derive from TRBD1 or TRBD2 (5 bases each). CDR3 length equals 14 residues. With 3 bases removed from V and 0 bases from J, the gap between germline ends came to 10 bases. CDR1 and CDR2 from the germline V gene are SGHTS and YDEGEE. As DNA, the CDR3 is TGTGCCAGCAGCTGGGGACGGAGCTCCTACGAGCAGTACTTC. Residues: CASSWGRSSYEQYF.

This clonotype was seen only a few times. CDR3 in amino acids: CAIRDPGTAYEQYF. The CDR3 DNA reads TGTGCCATCAGGGACCCCGGGACAGCGTACGAGCAGTACTTC. The J gene is TRBJ2-7, the V gene TRBV10-3; 7 nucleotides align to TRBD1. V trimming: 6 bases; J trimming: 4 bases; junction bases outside the gene matches: 9. Germline assignment: CDR1 ENHRY and CDR2 SYGVKD. This CDR3 contains 14 residues.

The chain is built from TRBV6-2 or TRBV6-3 and TRBJ1-5, with D unclear. Trimming removed 8 bases at V and 5 bases at J, with 16 bases between. Germline V gene lookup returns CDR1 MNHEY and CDR2 SVGEGT. The CDR3 sequence is 14 residues long. The CDR3, as DNA: TGTGCCAGCGCTACCGATGGTTTTCATCAGCCCCAGCATTTT. This codes for CASATDGFHQPQHF.

This chain links TRBV10-1 with TRBJ2-1; tentative D call: TRBD1 (6 bases). Germline V gene sequence: CDR1 WNHNN, CDR2 SYGVQD (reference sequence). The CDR3 is 18 amino acids. The V gene lost 5 bases and the J gene lost 4 bases, with 24 bases spanning the gap. The CDR3 nucleotides read TGCGCCAGCAGTCAGGACAGAACCCTGTTTTGGCCGTACAATGAGCAGTTCTTC. Encoded protein: CASSQDRTLFWPYNEQFF.

Ten or more counts support this clonotype. This chain uses TRBV12-3 or TRBV12-4 with TRBJ2-3; D gene ambiguous. The CDR3 sequence is 14 residues long. V shed 2 bases and J shed 4 bases, with 10 bases lying between them. CDR3 DNA: TGTGCCAGCAGTTTAACGGGCGGTTCAGATACGCAGTATTTT. It specifies CASSLTGGSDTQYF.

The rearrangement uses TRBV11-2 and TRBJ1-2; D is unclear. In germline, CDR1 is SGHAT, CDR2 FQNNGV. V was clipped by 8 bases and J by 3 bases, with 10 bases between them. This CDR3 region has 12 residues. The CDR3 here is CASHSDDYGYTF. The DNA of the CDR3 is TGTGCCAGCCACAGCGACGACTATGGCTACACCTTC.

For the CDR3, the DNA is TGTGCCAGCAGTCCTAGTGCGGGAGGCACTGAAGCTTTCTTT. Translation: CASSPSAGGTEAFF. V gene TRBV5-4 combines with J gene TRBJ1-1, with unresolved D. This CDR3 is built from 14 residues. The germline V and J ends were trimmed by 5 bases and 4 bases, with 15 bases remaining between them. Germline CDR1 and CDR2: SGHNT and YYREEE (reference sequence).

The chain recombines TRBV7-9 with TRBJ1-4, with unresolved D. Trimming took off 1 base at V and 4 bases at J, with 13 bases between the two ends. There are 16 residues in the CDR3. Germline lookup yields CDR1 SEHNR and CDR2 FQNEAQ (reference sequence). The CDR3 nucleotides read TGTGCCAGCAGCTTAGTATTGGGAATTTTTAATGAAAAACTGTTTTTT. Protein sequence: CASSLVLGIFNEKLFF.

This clonotype was recorded at least ten times. The CDR3 protein is CASSPSGDTSYEQYF. CDR3 bases: TGTGCCAGCAGCCCTAGCGGGGATACCTCCTACGAGCAGTACTTC. The chain recombines TRBV12-3 or TRBV12-4 with TRBJ2-7, with 9 bases identical to TRBD2. The ends lost 6 bases at V and 0 bases at J; junction bases unmatched: 6. The CDR3 sequence is 15 residues long.

In its sample, this clonotype was seen a few times. CDR3 in amino acids: CASSLDFGYGYTF. The DNA for the CDR3 is TGTGCCAGCAGCTTGGATTTTGGCTATGGCTACACCTTC. The rearrangement links TRBV5-6 to TRBJ1-2; D ambiguous. CDR3 size: 13 residues. Germline assignment: CDR1 SGHDT and CDR2 YYEEEE. V lost 0 bases to trimming and J lost 4 bases, with 7 bases between them.